This T cell receptor beta chain derives from a study of cytotoxic CD8 clonotypes in ibrutinib-treated CLL. The intended depth for sequencing was 1 in 200,000 to 1 in 1 million T cells. Clones were sequenced by immunoSEQ multiplex PCR, and TCRdb holds only the in-frame ones, with some missing. The sample lists some 200,000 clones; nearly 80% were seen once. Study-wide results and caveats: Stable or contracted on treatment, public clonotypes were also uncommon.

On this clone: Its specificity is unknown.

Germline V lookup: CDR1 SGHRS, CDR2 YFSETQ. V lost 0 bases and J 5 bases, leaving 12 bases between the germline ends. CDR3 length: 15 amino acids. From cryopreserved PBMCs came 1.5 to 2.5 micrograms of genomic DNA used for TCR beta libraries. The chain carries TRBV5-1 and TRBJ1-5; D is ambiguous. Specimen: PBMCs, collected after 12 months of ibrutinib treatment. The source is a human donor with chronic lymphocytic leukemia. CDR3 sequence (DNA): TGCGCCAGCAGCTTGGCCGTCAGGTTATATCAGCCCCAGCATTTT. Encoded protein: CASSLAVRLYQPQHF.